This T cell receptor (beta chain) was sequenced for a study of shared clonotypes between healthy human individuals. Profiling relied on immunoSEQ multiplex PCR, and the TCRdb table lists in-frame clones only, not all of them. This table has about 2.4 million clones, roughly 92% appearing once. Germline CDR1 GTSNPN, CDR2 SVGIG (reference sequence). This CDR3 has 13 residues. The V and J ends lost 0 bases and 0 bases respectively, with 5 bases between them. Details on this clone: In the same sample, other DNA sequences code for this CDR3.

V is TRBV30 and J is TRBJ1-1; D unclear. Input material: naive CD4+ T cells sorted from blood. Noted subset: CD45RA+ positively selected. The receptor's source is a man aged 18 to 30 in good health. Written as DNA, the CDR3 is TGTGCCTGGAGTGTAAGTTTGAACACTGAAGCTTTCTTT. This encodes CAWSVSLNTEAFF.